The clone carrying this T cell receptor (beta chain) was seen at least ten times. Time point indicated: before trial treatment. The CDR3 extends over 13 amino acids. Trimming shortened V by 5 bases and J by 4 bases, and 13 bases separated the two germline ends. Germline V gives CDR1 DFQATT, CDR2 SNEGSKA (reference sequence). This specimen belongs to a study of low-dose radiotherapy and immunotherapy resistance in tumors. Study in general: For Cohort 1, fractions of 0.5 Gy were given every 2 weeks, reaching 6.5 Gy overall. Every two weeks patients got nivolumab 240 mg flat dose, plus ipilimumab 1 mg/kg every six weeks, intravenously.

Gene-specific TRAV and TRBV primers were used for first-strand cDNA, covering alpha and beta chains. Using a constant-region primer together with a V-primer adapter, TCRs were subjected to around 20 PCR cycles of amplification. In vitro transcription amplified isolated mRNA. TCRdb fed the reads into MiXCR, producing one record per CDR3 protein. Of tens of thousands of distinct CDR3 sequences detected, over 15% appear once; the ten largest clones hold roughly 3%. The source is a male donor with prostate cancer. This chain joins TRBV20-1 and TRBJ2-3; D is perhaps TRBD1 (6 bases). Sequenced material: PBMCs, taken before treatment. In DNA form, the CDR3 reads TGCAGTGCTCTTAGGGGGTCTGCAGATACGCAGTATTTT. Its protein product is CSALRGSADTQYF.